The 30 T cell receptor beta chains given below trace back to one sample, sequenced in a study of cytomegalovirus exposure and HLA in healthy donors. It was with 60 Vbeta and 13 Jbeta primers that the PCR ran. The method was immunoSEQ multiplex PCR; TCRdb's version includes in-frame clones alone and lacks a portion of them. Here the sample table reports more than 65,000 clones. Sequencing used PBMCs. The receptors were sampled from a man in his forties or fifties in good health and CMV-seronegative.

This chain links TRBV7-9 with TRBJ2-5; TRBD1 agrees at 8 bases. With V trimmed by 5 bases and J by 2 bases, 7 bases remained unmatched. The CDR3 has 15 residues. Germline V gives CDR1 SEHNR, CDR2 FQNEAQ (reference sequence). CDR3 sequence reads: CASSPGTGHQETQYF. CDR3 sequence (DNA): TGTGCCAGCAGCCCCGGGACAGGCCATCAAGAGACCCAGTACTTC.

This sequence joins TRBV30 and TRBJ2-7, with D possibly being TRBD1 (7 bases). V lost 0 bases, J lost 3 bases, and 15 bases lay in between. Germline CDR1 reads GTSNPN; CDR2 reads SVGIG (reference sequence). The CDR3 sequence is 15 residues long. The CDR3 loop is CAWSVGGQGGYEQYF. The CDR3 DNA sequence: TGTGCCTGGAGTGTAGGGGGCCAGGGGGGCTACGAGCAGTACTTC.

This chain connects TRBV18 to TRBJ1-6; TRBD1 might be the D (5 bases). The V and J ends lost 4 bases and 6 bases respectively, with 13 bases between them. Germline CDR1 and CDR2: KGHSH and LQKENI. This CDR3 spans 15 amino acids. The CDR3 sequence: CASSQSTDTNSPLHF. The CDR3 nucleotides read TGTGCCAGCTCACAGTCGACAGATACTAATTCACCCCTCCACTTT.

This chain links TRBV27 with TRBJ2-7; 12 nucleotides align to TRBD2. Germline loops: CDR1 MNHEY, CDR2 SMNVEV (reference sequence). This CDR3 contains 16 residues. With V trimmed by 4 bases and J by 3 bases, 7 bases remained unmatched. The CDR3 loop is CASSSRLAGANYEQYF. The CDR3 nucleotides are TGTGCCAGCAGTTCACGACTAGCGGGGGCGAACTACGAGCAGTACTTC.

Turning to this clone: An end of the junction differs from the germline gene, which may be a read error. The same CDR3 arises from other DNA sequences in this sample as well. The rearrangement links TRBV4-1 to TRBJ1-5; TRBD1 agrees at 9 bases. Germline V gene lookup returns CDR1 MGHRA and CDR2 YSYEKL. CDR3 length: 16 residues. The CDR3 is CASSRTGEDRNQPQHF. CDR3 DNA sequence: TGCGCCAGCAGCCGGACAGGGGAAGACCGCAACCAGCCCCAGCATTTT.

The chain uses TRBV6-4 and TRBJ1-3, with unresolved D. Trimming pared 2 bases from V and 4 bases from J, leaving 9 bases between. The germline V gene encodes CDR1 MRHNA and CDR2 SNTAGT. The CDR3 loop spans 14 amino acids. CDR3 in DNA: TGTGCCAGCAGTGACCGAGGGCACGGAAACACCATATATTTT. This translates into CASSDRGHGNTIYF.

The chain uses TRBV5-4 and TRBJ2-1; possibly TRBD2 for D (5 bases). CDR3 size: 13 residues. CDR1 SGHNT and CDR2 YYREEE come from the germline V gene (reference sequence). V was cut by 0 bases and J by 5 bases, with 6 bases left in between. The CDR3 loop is CASSLGTDNEQFF. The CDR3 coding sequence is TGTGCCAGCAGCTTGGGGACTGACAATGAGCAGTTCTTC.

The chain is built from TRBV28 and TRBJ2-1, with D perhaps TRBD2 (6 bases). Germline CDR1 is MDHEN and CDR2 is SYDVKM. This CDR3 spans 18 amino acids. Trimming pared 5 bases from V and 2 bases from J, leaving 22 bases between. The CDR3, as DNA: TGTGCCAGCAGTCCGGGCTTGGAACCGGGACTCACCTACAATGAGCAGTTCTTC. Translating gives CASSPGLEPGLTYNEQFF.

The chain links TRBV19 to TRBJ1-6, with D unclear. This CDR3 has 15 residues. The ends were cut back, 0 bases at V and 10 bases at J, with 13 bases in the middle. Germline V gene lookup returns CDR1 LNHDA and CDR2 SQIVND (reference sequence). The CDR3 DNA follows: TGTGCCAGTAGTATAGATGATTGGAGAGGATCACCCCTCCACTTT. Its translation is CASSIDDWRGSPLHF.

The CDR3 loop reads CASSLLGGGTAYGYTF. The CDR3 DNA is TGTGCCAGCAGTTTACTTGGCGGCGGCACCGCCTATGGCTACACCTTC. The chain links TRBV28 to TRBJ1-2; D unresolved. The CDR3 loop spans 16 amino acids. V was cut by 2 bases and J by 4 bases, with 17 bases left in between. Germline V lookup: CDR1 MDHEN, CDR2 SYDVKM.

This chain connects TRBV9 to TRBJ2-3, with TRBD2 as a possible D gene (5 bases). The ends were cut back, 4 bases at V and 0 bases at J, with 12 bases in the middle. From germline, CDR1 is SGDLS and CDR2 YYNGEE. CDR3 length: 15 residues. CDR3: CASSSRGHSTDTQYF. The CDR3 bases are TGTGCCAGCAGCTCACGAGGGCATAGCACAGATACGCAGTATTTT.

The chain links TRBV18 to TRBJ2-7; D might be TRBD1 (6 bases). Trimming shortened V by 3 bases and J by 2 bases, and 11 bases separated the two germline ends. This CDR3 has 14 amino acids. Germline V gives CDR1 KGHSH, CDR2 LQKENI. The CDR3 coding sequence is TGTGCCAGCTCACCGAAAGACAGGCCCTACGAGCAGTACTTC. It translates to CASSPKDRPYEQYF.

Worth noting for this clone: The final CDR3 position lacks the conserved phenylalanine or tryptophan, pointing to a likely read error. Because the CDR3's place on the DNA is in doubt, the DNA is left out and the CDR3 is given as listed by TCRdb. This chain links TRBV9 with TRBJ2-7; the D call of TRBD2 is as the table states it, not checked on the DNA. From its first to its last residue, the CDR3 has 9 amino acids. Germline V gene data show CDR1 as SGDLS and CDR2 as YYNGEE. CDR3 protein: CASSVLVYL.

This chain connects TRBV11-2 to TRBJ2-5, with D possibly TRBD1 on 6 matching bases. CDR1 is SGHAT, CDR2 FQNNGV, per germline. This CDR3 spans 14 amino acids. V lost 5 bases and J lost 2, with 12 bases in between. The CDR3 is CASSLRTAQETQYF. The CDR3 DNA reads TGTGCCAGCAGCCTTCGGACAGCTCAAGAGACCCAGTACTTC.

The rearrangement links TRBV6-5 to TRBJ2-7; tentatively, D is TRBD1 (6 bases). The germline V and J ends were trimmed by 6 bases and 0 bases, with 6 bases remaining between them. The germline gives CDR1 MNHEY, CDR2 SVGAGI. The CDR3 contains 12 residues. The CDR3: CASRDSSYEQYF. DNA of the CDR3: TGTGCCAGCAGGGACAGCTCCTACGAGCAGTACTTC.

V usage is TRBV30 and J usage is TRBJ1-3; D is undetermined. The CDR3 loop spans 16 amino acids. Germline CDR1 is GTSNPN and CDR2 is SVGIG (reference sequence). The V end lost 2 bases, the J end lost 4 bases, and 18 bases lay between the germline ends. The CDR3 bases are TGTGCCTGGAGTTCTCCACCTGCTATCCTGGGAAACACCATATATTTT. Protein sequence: CAWSSPPAILGNTIYF. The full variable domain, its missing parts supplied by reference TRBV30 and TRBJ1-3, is SQTIHQWPATLVQPVGSPLSLECTVEGTSNPNLYWYRQAAGRGLQLLFYSVGIGQISSEVPQNLSASRPQDRQFILSSKKLLLSDSGFYLCAWSSPPAILGNTIYFGEGSWLTVV.

CDR3 loop: CASIEPSTDTQYF. The DNA of the CDR3 is TGTGCCAGTATTGAGCCTAGCACAGATACGCAGTATTTT. This rearrangement joins TRBV19 to TRBJ2-3, with D unclear. Germline V gene lookup returns CDR1 LNHDA and CDR2 SQIVND (reference sequence). The CDR3 spans 13 residues. V was clipped by 7 bases and J by 0 bases, with 8 bases between them.

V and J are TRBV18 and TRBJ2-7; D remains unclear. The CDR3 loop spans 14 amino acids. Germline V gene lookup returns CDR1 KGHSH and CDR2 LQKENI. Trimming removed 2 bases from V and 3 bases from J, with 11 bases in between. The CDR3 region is CASSPDLIFYEQYF. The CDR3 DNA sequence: TGTGCCAGCTCACCAGACTTAATCTTCTACGAGCAGTACTTC.

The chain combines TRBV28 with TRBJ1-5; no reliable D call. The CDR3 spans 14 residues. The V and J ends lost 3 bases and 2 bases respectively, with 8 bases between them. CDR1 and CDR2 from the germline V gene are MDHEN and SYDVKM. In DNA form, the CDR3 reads TGTGCCAGCAGTTTGCGGGGTGGCAATCAGCCCCAGCATTTT. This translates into CASSLRGGNQPQHF.

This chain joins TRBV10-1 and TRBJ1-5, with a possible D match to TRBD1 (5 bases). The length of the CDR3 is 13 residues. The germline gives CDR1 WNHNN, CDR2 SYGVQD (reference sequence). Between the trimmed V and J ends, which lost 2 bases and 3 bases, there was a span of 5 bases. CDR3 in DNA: TGCGCCAGCAGTGAGGGGGCCAATCAGCCCCAGCATTTT. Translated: CASSEGANQPQHF.

CDR3: CASSSGQRSGNTIYF. CDR3 in DNA: TGTGCCAGCTCATCGGGACAGAGATCTGGAAACACCATATATTTT. The chain combines TRBV18 with TRBJ1-3, with 7 bases identical to TRBD1. Germline lookup yields CDR1 KGHSH and CDR2 LQKENI. V trimming: 5 bases; J trimming: 1 base; junction bases outside the gene matches: 5. This CDR3 comprises 15 residues.

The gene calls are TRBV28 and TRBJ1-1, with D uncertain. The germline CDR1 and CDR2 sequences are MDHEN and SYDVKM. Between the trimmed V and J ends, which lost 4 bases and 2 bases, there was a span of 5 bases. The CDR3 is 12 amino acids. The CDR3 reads CASSYPNTEAFF. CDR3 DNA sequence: TGTGCCAGCAGTTATCCAAACACTGAAGCTTTCTTT.

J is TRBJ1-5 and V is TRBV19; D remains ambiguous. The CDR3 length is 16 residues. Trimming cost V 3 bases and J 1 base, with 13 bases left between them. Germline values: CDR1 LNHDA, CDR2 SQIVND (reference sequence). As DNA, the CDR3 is TGTGCCAGTAGTATGGGCCTACAAGTAAGCAATCAGCCCCAGCATTTT. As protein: CASSMGLQVSNQPQHF.

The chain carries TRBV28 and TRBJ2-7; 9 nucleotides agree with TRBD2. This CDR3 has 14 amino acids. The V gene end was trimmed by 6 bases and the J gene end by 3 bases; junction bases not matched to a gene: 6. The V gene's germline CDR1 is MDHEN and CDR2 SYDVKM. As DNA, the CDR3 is TGTGCCAGCAGCCAAGGTAGCGGGGGCTACGAGCAGTACTTC. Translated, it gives CASSQGSGGYEQYF. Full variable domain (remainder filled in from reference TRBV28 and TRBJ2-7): DVKVTQSSRYLVKRTGEKVFLECVQDMDHENMFWYRQDPGLGLRLIYFSYDVKMKEKGDIPEGYSVSREKKERFSLILESASTNQTSMYLCASSQGSGGYEQYFGPGTRLTVT.

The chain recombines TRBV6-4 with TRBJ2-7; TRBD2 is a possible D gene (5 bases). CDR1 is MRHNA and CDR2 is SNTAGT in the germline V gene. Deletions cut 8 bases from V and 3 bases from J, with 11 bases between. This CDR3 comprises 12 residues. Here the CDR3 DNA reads TGTGCCAGCCGCCTTGACTACTACGAGCAGTACTTC. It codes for CASRLDYYEQYF.

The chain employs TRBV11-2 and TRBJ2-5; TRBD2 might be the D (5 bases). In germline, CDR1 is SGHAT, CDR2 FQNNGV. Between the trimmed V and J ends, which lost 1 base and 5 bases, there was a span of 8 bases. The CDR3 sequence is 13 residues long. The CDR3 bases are TGTGCCAGCAGCTTAGTTGGGGAGGAGACCCAGTACTTC. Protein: CASSLVGEETQYF. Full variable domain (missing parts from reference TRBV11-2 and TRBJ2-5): EAGVAQSPRYKIIEKRQSVAFWCNPISGHATLYWYQQILGQGPKLLIQFQNNGVVDDSQLPKDRFSAERLKGVDSTLKIQPAKLEDSAVYLCASSLVGEETQYFGPGTRLLVL.

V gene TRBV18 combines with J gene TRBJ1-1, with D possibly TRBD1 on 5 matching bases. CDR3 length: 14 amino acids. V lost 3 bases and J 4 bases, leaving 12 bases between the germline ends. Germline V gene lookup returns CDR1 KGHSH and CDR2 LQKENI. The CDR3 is CASSPGRGSTEAFF. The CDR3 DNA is TGTGCCAGCTCACCCGGGAGGGGAAGCACTGAAGCTTTCTTT.

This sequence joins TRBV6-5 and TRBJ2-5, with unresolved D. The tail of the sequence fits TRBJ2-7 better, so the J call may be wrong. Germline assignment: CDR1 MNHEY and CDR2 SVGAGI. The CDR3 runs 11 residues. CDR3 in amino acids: CASSYSSEQYF. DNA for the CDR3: TGTGCCAGCAGTTACTCGTCCGAGCAGTACTTC.

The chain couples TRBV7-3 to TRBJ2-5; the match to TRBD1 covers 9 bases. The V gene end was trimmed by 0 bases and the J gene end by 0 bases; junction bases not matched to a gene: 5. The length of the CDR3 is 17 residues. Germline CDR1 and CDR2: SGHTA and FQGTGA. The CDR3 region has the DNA TGTGCCAGCAGCTTAACCGGCGGGACAGGGTACCAAGAGACCCAGTACTTC. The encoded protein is CASSLTGGTGYQETQYF.

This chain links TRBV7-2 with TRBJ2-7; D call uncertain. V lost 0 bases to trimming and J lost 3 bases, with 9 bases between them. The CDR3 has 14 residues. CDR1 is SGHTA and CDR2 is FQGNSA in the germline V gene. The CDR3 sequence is CASSLAGSGYEQYF. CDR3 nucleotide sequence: TGTGCCAGCAGCTTAGCTGGGTCAGGCTACGAGCAGTACTTC. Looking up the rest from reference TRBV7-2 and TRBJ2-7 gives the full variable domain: GAGVSQSPSNKVTEKGKDVELRCDPISGHTALYWYRQSLGQGLEFLIYFQGNSAPDKSGLPSDRFSAERTGGSVSTLTIQRTQQEDSAVYLCASSLAGSGYEQYFGPGTRLTVT.